This TCR beta chain derives from a study of blood T cell repertoires in COVID-19. Study details: COVID-19 samples, acute and convalescent, were from the United States, Italy and Spain. T cells, B-cell-depleted T cells, or PBMCs provided the cDNA or gDNA that served as material.

Source study methods: Reference gene primer amplification gave nucleated cell count estimates. Generated by immunoSEQ multiplex PCR, the TCRdb table keeps only in-frame clones and is missing some. V and J calls and clone size are given by that table; D and trimming were obtained from the DNA. This sample carries 84,000 or so clones, around 88% of them seen once, and the ten largest clones take roughly 5.4%. Comments on this clone: The sample carries other DNA sequences with the same CDR3.

Sequences were obtained from peripheral blood. This TCR was recovered from a man in his 60s with acute or convalescent COVID-19.

The chain's CDR3 is CASTPGGFSSYEQYF. Here the CDR3 DNA reads TGTGCCAGCACCCCAGGGGGCTTTAGCTCCTACGAGCAGTACTTC. The chain has TRBV6-5 and TRBJ2-7; 8 bases fit TRBD1. Losses at the gene ends were 7 bases for V and 0 bases for J; bases not matched to a gene: 8. Germline-derived CDR1 and CDR2 are MNHEY and SVGAGI. This CDR3 region has 15 residues.